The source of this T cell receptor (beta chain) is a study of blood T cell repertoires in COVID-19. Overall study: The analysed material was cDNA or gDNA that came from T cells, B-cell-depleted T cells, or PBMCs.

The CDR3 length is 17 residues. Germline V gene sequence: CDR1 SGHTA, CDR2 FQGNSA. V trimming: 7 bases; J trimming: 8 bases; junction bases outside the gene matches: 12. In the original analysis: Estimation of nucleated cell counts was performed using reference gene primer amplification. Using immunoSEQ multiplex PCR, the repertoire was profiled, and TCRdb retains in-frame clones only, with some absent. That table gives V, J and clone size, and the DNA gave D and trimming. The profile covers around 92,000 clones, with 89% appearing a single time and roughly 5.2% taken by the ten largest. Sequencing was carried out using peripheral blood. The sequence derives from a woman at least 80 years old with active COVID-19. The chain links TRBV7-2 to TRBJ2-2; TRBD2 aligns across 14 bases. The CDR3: CASTPPGLAGGSGELFF. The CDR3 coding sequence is TGTGCCAGCACCCCACCTGGACTAGCGGGAGGTTCGGGGGAGCTGTTTTTT.